This TCR beta chain originates from a study of CD8 T cells in ankylosing spondylitis. Quantitative 5'-RACE with molecular barcodes generated TCR beta libraries. TCRdb reanalysed the 5' RACE reads using MiXCR and keeps one entry per CDR3 protein. Of 220,000 or so distinct CDR3 sequences listed, around 19% are singletons. Regarding the study as a whole: As reported, disease-linked clones showed significant enrichment in matched ankylosing spondylitis synovial fluid. Some motif variants were previously reported in reactive arthritis synovial fluid and blood. It appeared that ankylosing spondylitis blood was characterized by a TCR beta motif of fewer than 10 highly homologous variants. With a CD8+ phenotype, disease-linked clones were relatively rare in peripheral blood.

The junction had 6 bases not matched to a gene; V was cut back by 7 bases and J by 3 bases. The CDR3 sequence is 13 residues long. Concerning this clonotype itself: No antigen is known for it.

V is TRBV12-3 or TRBV12-4 and J is TRBJ2-7, with TRBD2 matching 7 bases. Sequencing used blood, either unsorted or a sorted T cell fraction (not recorded which). This clonotype was obtained from a male donor with ankylosing spondylitis. CDR3 amino acids: CASTGGSFYEQYF. The CDR3 nucleotides are TGTGCCAGCACTGGCGGGAGTTTCTACGAGCAGTACTTC.